The T cell receptor (beta chain) under discussion was sequenced for a study of cytomegalovirus exposure and HLA in healthy donors. The length of the CDR3 is 18 residues. From germline, CDR1 is SGHTA and CDR2 FQGNSA. Germline trimming cut 1 base from V and 6 bases from J; bases unmatched to any gene: 12. Notes on the study in general: Immune exposure data for these donors was limited to CMV serostatus. Cytomegalovirus association was assigned to about 150 TCR beta chains.

To note about this clone: The antigen remains undetermined.

Vbeta (60) and Jbeta (13) primers were used in the PCR. This table comes from immunoSEQ multiplex PCR, and its TCRdb copy is limited to in-frame clones, with some not included. Of about 120,000 clones listed, around 63% were seen once; the top ten hold 8% to 10%. Sequences were obtained from PBMCs. The chain employs TRBV7-2 and TRBJ2-2, with TRBD2 identical over 9 bases. This TCR derives from a man aged 40-49 years in good health and CMV-seropositive. The CDR3 loop reads CASSLVLRAGGGAGELFF. CDR3 bases: TGTGCCAGCAGCTTAGTCCTCCGAGCGGGAGGCGGTGCCGGGGAGCTGTTTTTT.